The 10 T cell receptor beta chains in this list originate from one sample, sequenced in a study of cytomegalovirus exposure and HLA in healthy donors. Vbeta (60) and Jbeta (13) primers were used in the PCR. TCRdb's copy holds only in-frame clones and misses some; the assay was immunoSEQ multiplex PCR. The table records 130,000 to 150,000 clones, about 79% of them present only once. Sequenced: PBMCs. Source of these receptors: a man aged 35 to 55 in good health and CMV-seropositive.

The CDR3 region is CASSLGHSQPQHF. The CDR3 bases are TGCGCCAGCAGCTTGGGACACAGTCAGCCCCAGCATTTT. V is TRBV5-1 and J is TRBJ1-5; D unclear. CDR3 length: 13 amino acids. V lost 0 bases and J lost 6, with 7 bases in between. In germline, CDR1 is SGHRS, CDR2 YFSETQ.

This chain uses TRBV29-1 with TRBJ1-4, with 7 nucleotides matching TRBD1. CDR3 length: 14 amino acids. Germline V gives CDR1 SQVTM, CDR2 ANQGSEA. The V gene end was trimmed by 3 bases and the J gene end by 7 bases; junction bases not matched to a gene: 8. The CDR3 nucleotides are TGCAGCGTTGAGCCCGCCGGGACAGCTGAAAAACTGTTTTTT. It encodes CSVEPAGTAEKLFF.

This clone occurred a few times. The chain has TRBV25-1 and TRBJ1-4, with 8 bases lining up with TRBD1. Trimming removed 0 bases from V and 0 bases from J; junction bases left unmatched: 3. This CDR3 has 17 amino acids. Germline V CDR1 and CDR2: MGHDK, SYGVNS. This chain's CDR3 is CASSEYGRGPTNEKLFF. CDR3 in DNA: TGTGCCAGCAGTGAATATGGCAGGGGGCCAACTAATGAAAAACTGTTTTTT.

As DNA, the CDR3 is TGTGCCAGCAGCCCCCGACAGGGTTTGACTTACGAGCAGTACTTC. Its translation: CASSPRQGLTYEQYF. J is TRBJ2-7 and V is TRBV13; 7 bases fit TRBD1. The CDR3 has 15 residues. J was trimmed by 4 bases and V by 5 bases; bases with no gene match: 11. CDR1 PRHDT and CDR2 FYEKMQ come from the germline V gene (reference sequence).

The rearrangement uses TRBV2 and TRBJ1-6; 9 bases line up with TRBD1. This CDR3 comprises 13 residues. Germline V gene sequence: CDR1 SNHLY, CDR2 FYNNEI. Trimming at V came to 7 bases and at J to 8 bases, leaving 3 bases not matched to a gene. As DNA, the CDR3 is TGTGCCAGCACTAGGACAGGGGATTCACCCCTCCACTTT. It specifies CASTRTGDSPLHF.

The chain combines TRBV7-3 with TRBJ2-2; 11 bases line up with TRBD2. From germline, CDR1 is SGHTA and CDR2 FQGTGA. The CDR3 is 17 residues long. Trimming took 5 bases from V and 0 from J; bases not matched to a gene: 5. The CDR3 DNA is TGTGCCAGCAGCACGAAGGGACTAGCGGCGAACACCGGGGAGCTGTTTTTT. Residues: CASSTKGLAANTGELFF.

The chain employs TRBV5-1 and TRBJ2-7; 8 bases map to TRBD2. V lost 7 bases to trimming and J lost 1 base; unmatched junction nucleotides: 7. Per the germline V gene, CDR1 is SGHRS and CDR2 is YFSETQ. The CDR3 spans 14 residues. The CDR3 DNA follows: TGCGCCAGCGCGCGGGCTAGCGGGTCCTACGAGCAGTACTTC. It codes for CASARASGSYEQYF.

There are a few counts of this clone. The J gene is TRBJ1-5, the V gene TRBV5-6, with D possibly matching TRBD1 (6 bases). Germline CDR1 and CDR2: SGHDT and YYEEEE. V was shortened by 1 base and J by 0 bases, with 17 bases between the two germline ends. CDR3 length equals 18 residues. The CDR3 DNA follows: TGTGCCAGCAGCTTGAAGGGGGGGGGAGGAAATAGCAATCAGCCCCAGCATTTT. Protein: CASSLKGGGGNSNQPQHF.

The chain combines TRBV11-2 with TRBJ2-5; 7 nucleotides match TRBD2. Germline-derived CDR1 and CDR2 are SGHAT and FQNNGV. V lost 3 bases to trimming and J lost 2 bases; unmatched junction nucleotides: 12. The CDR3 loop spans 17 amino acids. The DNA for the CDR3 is TGTGCCAGCAGCTTGGCCCTTGCCGCGGGGGTACAAGAGACCCAGTACTTC. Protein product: CASSLALAAGVQETQYF.

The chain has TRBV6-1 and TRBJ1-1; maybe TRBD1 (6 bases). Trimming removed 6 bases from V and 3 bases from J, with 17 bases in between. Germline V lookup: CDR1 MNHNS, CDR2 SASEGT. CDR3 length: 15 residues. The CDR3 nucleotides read TGTGCCAGCAGGCCGGACAGAGTGCGGGACACTGAAGCTTTCTTT. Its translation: CASRPDRVRDTEAFF.